What follows are 31 T cell receptor beta chains derived from one specimen sequenced in a study of CD8 T cells in ankylosing spondylitis. MiXCR, applied by TCRdb to the 5' RACE reads, yields one record per CDR3 protein. This table has a few hundred thousand distinct CDR3 sequences, about 20% appearing once. Source material: blood, either unsorted or a sorted T cell fraction (not recorded which). The receptors come from a female donor with ankylosing spondylitis or in good health (not recorded which).

Only a few counts were recorded for this clonotype. The rearrangement uses TRBV15 and TRBJ2-3, with D uncertain. The germline V gene encodes CDR1 LNHNV and CDR2 YYDKDF (reference sequence). This CDR3 region has 13 residues. V was clipped by 0 bases and J by 8 bases, with 9 bases between them. CDR3 sequence (DNA): TGTGCCACCAGCAGAGAATCGTGGGGTACGCAGTATTTT. Translation: CATSRESWGTQYF.

The genes are TRBV28 and TRBJ1-4; tentative D call: TRBD1 (5 bases). The CDR3 is 15 residues long. The V gene's germline CDR1 is MDHEN and CDR2 SYDVKM. With 6 bases removed from V and 6 bases from J, the gap between germline ends came to 17 bases. CDR3 coding DNA: TGTGCCAGCAGGGCGGGACCTTCAAGCCATGAAAAACTGTTTTTT. Encoded protein: CASRAGPSSHEKLFF.

In its sample, this clonotype was seen a few times. J is TRBJ2-7 and V is TRBV9; D is possibly TRBD1 or TRBD2 (6 bases each). Trimming took 0 bases from V and 7 from J, leaving 17 bases between them. The germline V gene has CDR1 SGDLS and CDR2 YYNGEE. The CDR3 is made up of 15 amino acids. The CDR3 sequence: CASSVVPGAVEEQYF. CDR3 nucleotide sequence: TGTGCCAGCAGCGTAGTTCCGGGGGCAGTAGAAGAGCAGTACTTC.

The chain combines TRBV18 with TRBJ2-7, with D possibly being TRBD2 (6 bases). Germline CDR1 is KGHSH and CDR2 is LQKENI. V was trimmed by 0 bases and J by 1 base, leaving 16 bases between them. The CDR3 length is 17 residues. DNA of the CDR3: TGTGCCAGCTCACCACCGTCTGACGGGAGCGTATCCTACGAGCAGTACTTC. Translation: CASSPPSDGSVSYEQYF.

This chain connects TRBV5-1 to TRBJ2-1, with D possibly being TRBD2 (6 bases). This CDR3 comprises 15 residues. Germline CDR1 and CDR2: SGHRS and YFSETQ. Trimming removed 2 bases at V and 4 bases at J, with 13 bases between. CDR3 in DNA: TGCGCCAGCAGCTTTAGACGGGCGGGATACAATGAGCAGTTCTTC. Translating it yields CASSFRRAGYNEQFF.

The chain uses TRBV12-3 or TRBV12-4 and TRBJ1-6; D is unresolved. V shed 5 bases and J shed 12 bases, with 17 bases lying between them. This CDR3 spans 14 amino acids. The CDR3 DNA reads as TGTGCCAGCAGTAATACAGTCCCTGGTCGACCCCTCCACTTT. This translates into CASSNTVPGRPLHF.

This clonotype was detected only once. This chain links TRBV29-1 with TRBJ2-1, with D unresolved. The CDR3 contains 15 residues. V was pared by 1 base and J by 7 bases, with 17 bases between. Germline assignment: CDR1 SQVTM and CDR2 ANQGSEA. CDR3 sequence: CSVEGVVRQRNEQFF. The CDR3 coding sequence is TGCAGCGTTGAAGGGGTAGTGCGCCAGAGGAATGAGCAGTTCTTC.

This chain uses TRBV7-2 with TRBJ2-5; D could derive from TRBD1 or TRBD2 (5 bases each). The CDR3 has 13 amino acids. Per germline, CDR1 SGHTA and CDR2 FQGNSA. Trimming cost V 4 bases and J 5 bases, with 11 bases left between them. Here the CDR3 DNA reads TGTGCCAGCAGCTCCCCGGGGACGGAGACCCAGTACTTC. Its translation is CASSSPGTETQYF. Supplemented by reference TRBV7-2 and TRBJ2-5, the full variable domain reads GAGVSQSPSNKVTEKGKDVELRCDPISGHTALYWYRQSLGQGLEFLIYFQGNSAPDKSGLPSDRFSAERTGGSVSTLTIQRTQQEDSAVYLCASSSPGTETQYFGPGTRLLVL.

The sample holds many counts of this clonotype. The chain is built from TRBV29-1 and TRBJ2-1; 10 bases fit TRBD2. Trimming at V came to 0 bases and at J to 7 bases, leaving 6 bases not matched to a gene. This CDR3 is 15 amino acids long. The V gene's germline CDR1 is SQVTM and CDR2 ANQGSEA. This CDR3 reads CSVEDPLAGANEQFF. The DNA for the CDR3 is TGCAGCGTTGAAGACCCCCTAGCGGGAGCGAATGAGCAGTTCTTC.

This clonotype was recorded many times. The V call is TRBV29-1, the J call TRBJ2-1; 13 positions agree with TRBD2. The CDR3 totals 14 residues. Per the germline V gene, CDR1 is SQVTM and CDR2 is ANQGSEA. V was pared by 7 bases and J by 10 bases, with 10 bases of the junction left unmatched. The CDR3 region has the DNA TGCAGCGCCGGGACTAGCGGGACAGGAGAGGAGCAGTTCTTC. This codes for CSAGTSGTGEEQFF.

This clonotype was seen a handful of times. The rearrangement joins TRBV10-1 to TRBJ1-2; D remains unclear. V was trimmed by 6 bases and J by 5 bases, leaving 13 bases between them. The CDR3 spans 13 residues. Germline lookup yields CDR1 WNHNN and CDR2 SYGVQD (reference sequence). This CDR3 is CASSSRRAYGYTF. CDR3 DNA sequence: TGCGCCAGCAGCTCCAGACGGGCGTATGGCTACACCTTC.

Only a few counts were recorded for this clonotype. The V gene is TRBV25-1, the J gene TRBJ1-4, with D hard to call. Germline loops: CDR1 MGHDK, CDR2 SYGVNS. V was clipped by 4 bases and J by 10 bases, with 22 bases between them. CDR3 length: 16 amino acids. CDR3 sequence reads: CASSARMGNQGGKLFF. The CDR3 DNA sequence: TGTGCCAGCAGTGCACGAATGGGTAACCAAGGTGGAAAACTGTTTTTT. Together with reference TRBV25-1 and TRBJ1-4, the CDR3 gives the full variable domain: EADIYQTPRYLVIGTGKKITLECSQTMGHDKMYWYQQDPGMELHLIHYSYGVNSTEKGDLSSESTVSRIRTEHFPLTLESARPSHTSQYLCASSARMGNQGGKLFFGSGTQLSVL.

This clonotype came up a few times. The chain links TRBV10-3 to TRBJ2-1; the match to TRBD2 covers 10 bases. The V gene's germline CDR1 is ENHRY and CDR2 SYGVKD. The CDR3 is 13 amino acids. With 10 bases clipped from V and 0 bases from J, the junction kept 0 bases outside the gene matches. The CDR3 sequence is CATSGSSYNEQFF. As DNA, the CDR3 is TGTGCCACTAGCGGGAGCTCCTACAATGAGCAGTTCTTC.

Here the CDR3 reads CAISESGIAYEQYF. DNA of the CDR3: TGTGCCATCAGTGAGTCCGGGATCGCCTACGAGCAGTACTTC. This chain uses TRBV10-3 with TRBJ2-7, with D possibly matching TRBD2 (5 bases). The CDR3 covers 14 residues. V was shortened by 0 bases and J by 2 bases, with 8 bases between the two germline ends. In germline, CDR1 is ENHRY, CDR2 SYGVKD.

This clonotype was seen repeatedly, ten times or more. The genes are TRBV5-1 and TRBJ2-1, with a weak D call TRBD2 (5 bases). CDR3 size: 15 residues. Germline V gene lookup returns CDR1 SGHRS and CDR2 YFSETQ. Between the trimmed V and J ends, which lost 7 bases and 3 bases, there was a span of 17 bases. CDR3 protein: CASVSTSGNYNEQFF. The CDR3 nucleotides are TGCGCCAGCGTGAGTACAAGCGGAAACTACAATGAGCAGTTCTTC.

The chain carries TRBV28 and TRBJ2-7; 8 nucleotides line up with TRBD1. The CDR3 has 12 residues. Germline CDR1 MDHEN, CDR2 SYDVKM. Trimming took 2 bases from V and 12 from J; bases not matched to a gene: 6. CDR3 in DNA: TGTGCCAGCAGTTTACAGGGGGCAAGAGTGTACTTC. Protein sequence: CASSLQGARVYF.

This clonotype came up many times. The rearrangement uses TRBV10-3 and TRBJ1-5, with 9 positions matching TRBD1. V trimming: 0 bases; J trimming: 6 bases; junction bases outside the gene matches: 9. Germline loops: CDR1 ENHRY, CDR2 SYGVKD. The length of the CDR3 is 17 residues. This CDR3 is CAISESGGQGLSQPQHF. CDR3 nucleotide sequence: TGTGCCATCAGTGAGTCGGGGGGACAGGGACTCAGTCAGCCCCAGCATTTT.

The chain employs TRBV5-5 and TRBJ2-2; 8 bases align to TRBD1. CDR3 length equals 14 residues. V gave up 2 bases and J gave up 9 bases; unmatched junction bases: 6. Germline V gene sequence: CDR1 SGHKS, CDR2 YYEKEE (reference sequence). The CDR3 bases are TGTGCCAGCAGCTTTGGACAGGGCAGCTGGGAGCTGTTTTTT. Encoded protein: CASSFGQGSWELFF.

The chain is built from TRBV5-1 and TRBJ1-5, with 7 bases aligning to TRBD1. The V segment lost 0 bases and the J segment 3 bases; nucleotides outside the gene matches: 3. Per the germline V gene, CDR1 is SGHRS and CDR2 is YFSETQ. The CDR3 runs 15 residues. The CDR3: CASSLGQGHNQPQHF. As DNA, the CDR3 is TGCGCCAGCAGCTTGGGACAGGGCCACAATCAGCCCCAGCATTTT.

This clonotype was observed a few times. J is TRBJ1-2 and V is TRBV20-1; perhaps TRBD1 as D (6 bases). The V gene's germline CDR1 is DFQATT and CDR2 SNEGSKA (reference sequence). V dropped 1 base and J dropped 5 bases, with 14 bases sitting between them. CDR3 length: 14 amino acids. The CDR3: CSARGEGGLYGYTF. CDR3 bases: TGCAGTGCTAGAGGCGAGGGGGGGCTGTATGGCTACACCTTC.

The chain is built from TRBV7-2 and TRBJ2-1; perhaps TRBD2 as D (7 bases). Trimming shortened V by 2 bases and J by 6 bases, and 14 bases separated the two germline ends. In germline, CDR1 is SGHTA, CDR2 FQGNSA. This CDR3 has 15 amino acids. As DNA, the CDR3 is TGTGCCAGCAGCTTATGGGGACGGGGGGCCAATGAGCAGTTCTTC. Its protein product is CASSLWGRGANEQFF. Variable domain in full (rest from reference TRBV7-2 and TRBJ2-1): GAGVSQSPSNKVTEKGKDVELRCDPISGHTALYWYRQSLGQGLEFLIYFQGNSAPDKSGLPSDRFSAERTGGSVSTLTIQRTQQEDSAVYLCASSLWGRGANEQFFGPGTRLTVL.

This clonotype was seen a handful of times. The chain combines TRBV7-8 with TRBJ2-4; D may be TRBD1 (6 bases). CDR1 and CDR2 (germline): SGHVS, FQNEAQ. There are 15 residues in the CDR3. Trimming took 5 bases from V and 2 from J, leaving 13 bases between them. The CDR3 sequence is CASSRSQGTKNIQYF. CDR3 bases: TGTGCCAGCAGCCGATCCCAGGGGACCAAAAACATTCAGTACTTC.

The chain couples TRBV9 to TRBJ2-1, with TRBD2 matching over 10 bases. V lost 2 bases to trimming and J lost 4 bases; unmatched junction nucleotides: 6. The CDR3 length is 16 residues. Germline V lookup: CDR1 SGDLS, CDR2 YYNGEE. The CDR3 DNA is TGTGCCAGCAGCGTGGGACTAGCGTTGGGATACAATGAGCAGTTCTTC. Protein: CASSVGLALGYNEQFF.

The table lists this clonotype with a few counts. This chain connects TRBV14 to TRBJ2-3; D unresolved. Trimming took off 4 bases at V and 2 bases at J, with 10 bases between the two ends. This CDR3 has 14 amino acids. CDR1 is SGHDN, CDR2 FVKESK, per germline. The CDR3 loop reads CASSPRTPTDTQYF. As DNA, the CDR3 is TGTGCCAGCAGCCCCAGGACGCCCACAGATACGCAGTATTTT.

V usage is TRBV30 and J usage is TRBJ1-1, with D possibly TRBD1 on 6 matching bases. Trimming pared 4 bases from V and 4 bases from J, leaving 7 bases between. Germline V lookup: CDR1 GTSNPN, CDR2 SVGIG (reference sequence). The length of the CDR3 is 11 residues. The CDR3 region has the DNA TGTGCCTGGATAGGGGGCACTGAAGCTTTCTTT. Translation gives CAWIGGTEAFF. Full variable domain (missing parts from reference TRBV30 and TRBJ1-1): SQTIHQWPATLVQPVGSPLSLECTVEGTSNPNLYWYRQAAGRGLQLLFYSVGIGQISSEVPQNLSASRPQDRQFILSSKKLLLSDSGFYLCAWIGGTEAFFGQGTRLTVV.

The chain has TRBV4-3 and TRBJ1-2, with D maybe TRBD1 (5 bases). The CDR3 has 13 amino acids. Germline CDR1 reads LGHNA; CDR2 reads YSLEER. V lost 2 bases, J lost 4 bases, and 8 bases lay in between. The chain's CDR3 is CASSQRTFYGYTF. CDR3 bases: TGCGCCAGCAGCCAAAGGACATTCTATGGCTACACCTTC.

The chain joins TRBV4-3 to TRBJ2-1; TRBD2 matches at 10 bases. Germline V gene lookup returns CDR1 LGHNA and CDR2 YSLEER. The ends lost 0 bases at V and 2 bases at J; junction bases unmatched: 1. This CDR3 is built from 16 residues. The CDR3 DNA reads as TGCGCCAGCAGCCAAGATAGCGGGAGGACCTACAATGAGCAGTTCTTC. It specifies CASSQDSGRTYNEQFF.

CDR3 in amino acids: CASRLSSTDTQYF. The CDR3 nucleotides are TGTGCCAGCAGGCTTTCTAGCACAGATACGCAGTATTTT. This chain joins TRBV12-3 or TRBV12-4 and TRBJ2-3; D remains ambiguous. Trimming pared 6 bases from V and 0 bases from J, leaving 7 bases between. The CDR3 extends over 13 amino acids.

The chain carries TRBV7-2 and TRBJ2-5; D is undetermined. V was clipped by 0 bases and J by 1 base, with 6 bases between them. The CDR3 loop spans 14 amino acids. Germline values: CDR1 SGHTA, CDR2 FQGNSA. The CDR3: CASSLATSQETQYF. CDR3 in DNA: TGTGCCAGCAGCTTAGCGACAAGCCAAGAGACCCAGTACTTC.

The rearrangement joins TRBV5-4 to TRBJ2-1; TRBD2 matches 10 bases. Germline assignment: CDR1 SGHNT and CDR2 YYREEE (reference sequence). V lost 3 bases to trimming and J lost 3 bases; unmatched junction nucleotides: 6. The CDR3 has 16 residues. In DNA form, the CDR3 reads TGTGCCAGCAGCTCGAAACTAGCGGGGAGCTACAATGAGCAGTTCTTC. Its protein is CASSSKLAGSYNEQFF.

Ten or more counts support this clonotype. The V call is TRBV12-3 or TRBV12-4, the J call TRBJ2-3; D is uncertain. V lost 6 bases and J 4 bases, leaving 8 bases between the germline ends. The CDR3 is 12 amino acids. In nucleotides, the CDR3 is TGTGCCAGCAGACGACTGGCAGATACGCAGTATTTT. It translates to CASRRLADTQYF.